Presented here are 9 T cell receptor beta chains from one specimen sequenced in a study of memory CD4+ T cells and cytomegalovirus serostatus. Generated by immunoSEQ multiplex PCR, the TCRdb table keeps only in-frame clones and is missing some. The table shows about 50,000 clones, with around 78% occurring only once. Single viable CD3+CD4+CD8-CD45RO+ cells were sorted as the memory CD4+ T cells. The specimen was memory CD4+ T cells from blood. These receptors were obtained from an adult in good health and CMV-seronegative.

This chain connects TRBV5-5 to TRBJ2-7, with D perhaps given as TRBD1 or TRBD2 (7 bases each). The germline V gene has CDR1 SGHKS and CDR2 YYEKEE (reference sequence). This CDR3 is 15 amino acids long. With 4 bases removed from V and 6 bases from J, the gap between germline ends came to 20 bases. CDR3 protein: CASSSGTAFRSEQYF. In DNA, the CDR3 is TGTGCCAGCAGCAGCGGGACAGCTTTTAGGAGCGAGCAGTACTTC.

The chain couples TRBV4-2 to TRBJ1-2; D gene ambiguous. Germline V gene lookup returns CDR1 LGHNA and CDR2 YNFKEQ. The CDR3 is 14 residues long. Trimming took 1 base from V and 2 from J, leaving 8 bases between them. Written as DNA, the CDR3 is TGTGCCAGCAGCCAAGGGGTACAGAACTATGGCTACACCTTC. Amino acids: CASSQGVQNYGYTF.

V gene TRBV15 combines with J gene TRBJ1-4; maybe TRBD1 (5 bases). Looked up from germline, CDR1 is LNHNV and CDR2 is YYDKDF (reference sequence). This CDR3 contains 14 residues. The ends were cut back, 1 base at V and 10 bases at J, with 13 bases in the middle. CDR3 DNA: TGTGCCACCAGCAGAGGGGGAGTTGGGGGAAAACTGTTTTTT. Translating gives CATSRGGVGGKLFF.

This clone was seen only a few times. This chain links TRBV25-1 with TRBJ2-1; 9 positions match TRBD1. V dropped 5 bases and J dropped 1; count of bases not matched to a gene: 3. The CDR3 has 15 residues. Germline V gives CDR1 MGHDK, CDR2 SYGVNS. The CDR3 DNA follows: TGTGCCAGCAGTCCCGGGACAGGGTCCTACAATGAGCAGTTCTTC. Translating gives CASSPGTGSYNEQFF. Full variable domain (missing parts from reference TRBV25-1 and TRBJ2-1): EADIYQTPRYLVIGTGKKITLECSQTMGHDKMYWYQQDPGMELHLIHYSYGVNSTEKGDLSSESTVSRIRTEHFPLTLESARPSHTSQYLCASSPGTGSYNEQFFGPGTRLTVL.

This chain uses TRBV6-6 with TRBJ2-1, with 7 bases aligning to TRBD2. The germline V gene encodes CDR1 MNHNY and CDR2 SVGAGI (reference sequence). V shed 7 bases, J shed 3 bases, and the junction held 3 bases outside the gene matches. The CDR3 length is 13 residues. CDR3 loop: CASKGGGYNEQFF. For the CDR3, the DNA is TGTGCCAGCAAGGGCGGGGGCTACAATGAGCAGTTCTTC.

The chain joins TRBV5-4 to TRBJ1-3, with 8 bases lining up with TRBD1. The CDR3 is 17 amino acids. Losses at the gene ends were 1 base for V and 0 bases for J; bases not matched to a gene: 6. Germline V gene data show CDR1 as SGHNT and CDR2 as YYREEE (reference sequence). The chain's CDR3 is CASSLPQTGVSGNTIYF. Written as DNA, the CDR3 is TGTGCCAGCAGCTTGCCTCAGACAGGGGTCTCTGGAAACACCATATATTTT.

The gene calls are TRBV5-5 and TRBJ2-7, with 8 bases identical to TRBD2. The CDR3 covers 13 residues. V shed 7 bases, J shed 13 bases, and the junction held 16 bases outside the gene matches. The germline gives CDR1 SGHKS, CDR2 YYEKEE (reference sequence). Written as DNA, the CDR3 is TGTGCCAGCGACTCCGGCACTAGCGGACCGCTATACTTC. It encodes CASDSGTSGPLYF.

V is TRBV5-1 and J is TRBJ1-1; 7 bases line up with TRBD1. V shed 3 bases and J 0 bases; nucleotides not matched to a gene: 2. The CDR3 runs 14 residues. CDR1 SGHRS and CDR2 YFSETQ come from the germline V gene. CDR3 sequence: CASSWTGVNTEAFF. The DNA for the CDR3 is TGCGCCAGCAGCTGGACAGGAGTGAACACTGAAGCTTTCTTT.

The rearrangement uses TRBV5-6 and TRBJ2-6; D is ambiguous. V shed 2 bases and J shed 0 bases, with 9 bases lying between them. This CDR3 contains 16 residues. CDR1 and CDR2 (germline): SGHDT, YYEEEE. CDR3 coding DNA: TGTGCCAGCAGCTTACAGTCCCACTCTGGGGCCAACGTCCTGACTTTC. It specifies CASSLQSHSGANVLTF.